These 5 T cell receptor beta chains were sequenced from one sample in a study of monozygotic twins with inflammatory bowel disease (dated 2019 in TCRdb). The method behind the library was 5' RACE. The instrument given in TCRdb is Illumina HiSeq 2500. Each entry corresponds to one CDR3 protein sequence from reads that TCRdb reprocessed, and DNA is not given. The sample table includes roughly 160,000 distinct CDR3 sequences. In total, the top ten clones hold roughly 7.4% of the sample. Sequencing used blood. Receptors originate from a human donor with ulcerative colitis or Crohn's disease, or a healthy co-twin of an affected twin (not recorded which).

V usage is TRBV24-1 and J usage is TRBJ1-2; TCRdb selects TRBD1, and the lack of DNA leaves this call unchecked. The CDR3 loop spans 15 amino acids. The germline gives CDR1 KGHDR, CDR2 SFDVKD. The CDR3 sequence is CATSDEGRTNYGYTF.

J is TRBJ1-1 and V is TRBV5-6. Germline loops: CDR1 SGHDT, CDR2 YYEEEE. The CDR3 is made up of 15 amino acids. CDR3: CASSFLRGQNTEAFF.

This chain connects TRBV7-9 to TRBJ1-2; absent DNA, TCRdb's TRBD1 call cannot be checked. CDR1 SEHNR and CDR2 FQNEAQ come from the germline V gene (reference sequence). This CDR3 contains 15 residues. The CDR3 here is CASSLDRIFTYGYTF.

This chain joins TRBV5-6 and TRBJ2-2; the TCRdb call, TRBD1, lacks DNA for checking. Germline V gene sequence: CDR1 SGHDT, CDR2 YYEEEE. The CDR3 sequence is 15 residues long. The CDR3 sequence: CASSLGGTPRRELFF.

The chain employs TRBV24-1 and TRBJ2-7. The CDR3 has 14 amino acids. CDR1 and CDR2 (germline): KGHDR, SFDVKD. The CDR3 region is CATSESAGPNEQYF.